This TCR beta chain was captured in a study of CD8+CD57+ T cells in acquired aplastic anemia. At the level of the study: Average DNA yield from sorted CD4+ and CD8+ cells was approximately 3 ug.

For CDR3 and TCR beta VDJ profiling, genomic DNA was the template used. TCRdb fed the reads into MiXCR, producing one record per CDR3 protein. Of about 58,000 distinct CDR3 sequences listed, roughly three fifths are singletons. Flow cytometry had shown expanded CD8+CD57+ cells in the patients chosen for sequencing. Every patient had severe acquired aplastic anemia. The CDR3 consists of 14 residues. Germline V gene lookup returns CDR1 SGHVS and CDR2 FQNEAQ. With 5 bases clipped from V and 3 bases from J, the junction kept 7 bases outside the gene matches. The rearrangement links TRBV7-8 to TRBJ2-7; 7 nucleotides line up with TRBD1. The TCR sequence derives from a human donor with aplastic anemia. Sequenced material: sorted CD4+, CD8+, or CD8+CD57+ T cells (not recorded which) from PBMCs. CDR3: CASSARDRHYEQYF. The DNA for the CDR3 is TGTGCCAGCAGCGCCCGGGACAGACACTACGAGCAGTACTTC.